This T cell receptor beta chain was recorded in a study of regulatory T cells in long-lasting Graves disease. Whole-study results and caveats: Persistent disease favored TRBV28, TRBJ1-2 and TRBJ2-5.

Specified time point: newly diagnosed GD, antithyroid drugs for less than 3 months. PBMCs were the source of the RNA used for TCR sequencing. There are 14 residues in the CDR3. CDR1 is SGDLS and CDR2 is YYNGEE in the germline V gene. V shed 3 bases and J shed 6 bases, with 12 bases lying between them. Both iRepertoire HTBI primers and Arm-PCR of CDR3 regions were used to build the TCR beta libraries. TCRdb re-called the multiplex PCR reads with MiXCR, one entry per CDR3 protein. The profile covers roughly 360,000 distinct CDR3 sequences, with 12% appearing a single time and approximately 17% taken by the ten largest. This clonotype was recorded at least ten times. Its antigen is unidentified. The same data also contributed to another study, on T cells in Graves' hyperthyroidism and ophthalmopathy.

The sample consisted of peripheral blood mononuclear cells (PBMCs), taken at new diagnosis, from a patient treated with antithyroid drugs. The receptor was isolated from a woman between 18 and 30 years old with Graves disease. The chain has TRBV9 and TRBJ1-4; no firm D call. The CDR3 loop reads CASSAYELDEKLFF. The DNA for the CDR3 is TGTGCCAGCAGCGCGTATGAGCTGGATGAAAAACTGTTTTTT.